This entry features one TCR beta chain sequence. Its antigen is unidentified. One base away lies a much larger clone, so this may be a sequencing read error. CDR3 size: 11 residues. Germline assignment: CDR1 DFQATT and CDR2 SNEGSKA (reference sequence). The data stem from a study of molecular identifiers for immune sequencing clone quantification. Using a CD8+CD4-CCR7+CD45RA+ phenotype, naive CD8 T cells were sorted. Study-wide findings and caveats: In naive cells, clones above 20 RNA copies held under 1% of molecules, whereas in effector cells they held over 97%.

Bulk TCR libraries used previously described methods and listed TCR primers. TCRdb independently ran MiXCR on the PCR reads; one entry per CDR3 protein. In the table there are some 320,000 distinct CDR3 sequences, 20% to 25% of which are singletons. The chain joins TRBV20-1 to TRBJ2-7; D is possibly TRBD2 (5 bases). The clonotype was recovered from a human donor in good health. Some libraries in this study had Jurkat cell RNA spiked in. Material: naive CD8+ T cells from blood, with Jurkat cell RNA spiked in. Subset of the sample: FACS-sorted CD8+CD4-CCR7+CD45RA+ naive T cells. CDR3 in amino acids: CSAQEGYEQHF. As DNA, the CDR3 is TGCAGTGCCCAAGAGGGCTACGAGCAGCACTTC.